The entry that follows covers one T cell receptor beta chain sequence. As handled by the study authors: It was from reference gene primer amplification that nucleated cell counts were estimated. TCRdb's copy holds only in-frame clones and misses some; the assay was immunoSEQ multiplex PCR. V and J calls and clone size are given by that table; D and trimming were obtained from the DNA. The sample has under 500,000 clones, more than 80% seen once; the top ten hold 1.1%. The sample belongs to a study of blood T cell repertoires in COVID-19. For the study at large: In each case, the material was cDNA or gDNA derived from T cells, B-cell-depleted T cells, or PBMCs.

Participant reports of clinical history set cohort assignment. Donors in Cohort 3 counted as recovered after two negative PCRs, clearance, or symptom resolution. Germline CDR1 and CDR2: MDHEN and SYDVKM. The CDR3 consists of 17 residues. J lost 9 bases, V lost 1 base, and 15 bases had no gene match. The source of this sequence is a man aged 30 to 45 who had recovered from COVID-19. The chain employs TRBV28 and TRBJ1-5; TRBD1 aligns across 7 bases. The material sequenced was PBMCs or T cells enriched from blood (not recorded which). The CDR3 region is CASSLSRTGTQSGPQHF. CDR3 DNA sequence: TGTGCCAGCAGTTTATCCCGGACAGGAACTCAATCGGGGCCCCAGCATTTT.